One and the same sample provided the 10 T cell receptor beta chains below, sequenced in a study of monozygotic twins with inflammatory bowel disease. TCRdb reworked the 5' RACE reads into one entry per CDR3 protein, no DNA. The sample has about 41,000 distinct CDR3 sequences. The sequencing sample was made of blood. The receptors were gathered from a human donor with ulcerative colitis or Crohn's disease, or a healthy co-twin of an affected twin (not recorded which).

The rearrangement links TRBV2 to TRBJ1-5; TCRdb designates TRBD1, a call that cannot be tested without DNA. CDR3 length equals 16 residues. The V gene's germline CDR1 is SNHLY and CDR2 FYNNEI. The CDR3 sequence: CASSEPRQGPNQPQHF.

V and J are TRBV5-6 and TRBJ2-7; the D call from TCRdb, TRBD1, cannot be confirmed without DNA. The germline V gene has CDR1 SGHDT and CDR2 YYEEEE. The CDR3 has 15 amino acids. CDR3 region: CASSLYDSPGYEQYF.

The CDR3 protein is CASSLEMGRPNTEAFF. The genes are TRBV11-2 and TRBJ1-1; the D gene TCRdb calls, TRBD1, cannot be checked with no DNA. The CDR3 covers 16 residues. Germline V gene lookup returns CDR1 SGHAT and CDR2 FQNNGV.

V usage is TRBV29-1 and J usage is TRBJ2-7. The CDR3 length is 12 residues. The germline CDR1 and CDR2 sequences are SQVTM and ANQGSEA. The CDR3 spells CSVTRGPYEQYF.

CDR3 sequence reads: CASSQETPNEQFF. The genes are TRBV11-1 and TRBJ2-1. Germline CDR1 SGHAT, CDR2 FQDESV (reference sequence). The length of the CDR3 is 13 residues.

The CDR3 protein is CASSTKGQGPYEQYF. The chain couples TRBV7-2 to TRBJ2-7; TCRdb designates TRBD1, a call that cannot be tested without DNA. The CDR3 contains 15 residues. Germline CDR1 reads SGHTA; CDR2 reads FQGNSA. Variable domain in full (rest from reference TRBV7-2 and TRBJ2-7): GAGVSQSPSNKVTEKGKDVELRCDPISGHTALYWYRQSLGQGLEFLIYFQGNSAPDKSGLPSDRFSAERTGGSVSTLTIQRTQQEDSAVYLCASSTKGQGPYEQYFGPGTRLTVT.

The V and J genes are TRBV7-9 and TRBJ1-5; the TCRdb call, TRBD1, lacks DNA for checking. Germline loops: CDR1 SEHNR, CDR2 FQNEAQ (reference sequence). The CDR3 consists of 16 residues. CDR3 loop: CASSLGGVGSNQPQHF.

The chain employs TRBV29-1 and TRBJ2-2; the D call of TRBD1 rests on TCRdb alone, since no DNA is present to check it. This CDR3 comprises 16 residues. CDR1 is SQVTM, CDR2 ANQGSEA, per germline. This CDR3 reads CSVGGSDRRSTGELFF.

This chain uses TRBV27 with TRBJ2-2; TCRdb returns TRBD1, unconfirmable since there is no DNA. Germline values: CDR1 MNHEY, CDR2 SMNVEV (reference sequence). This CDR3 has 16 residues. The CDR3 region is CASSLIAGSNTGELFF.

V gene TRBV7-8 combines with J gene TRBJ1-1; TCRdb selects TRBD1, and the lack of DNA leaves this call unchecked. CDR1 is SGHVS and CDR2 is FQNEAQ in the germline V gene. The CDR3 has 11 residues. The CDR3 sequence is CASSSRVEAFF.